Listed below are T cell receptor beta chains from one sample, sequenced in a study of CD8 T cells in ankylosing spondylitis. TCRdb ran MiXCR on the 5' RACE reads and lists one entry per CDR3 protein. The sample includes 300,000 to 400,000 distinct CDR3 sequences, roughly 10% of them seen just once. Sequenced material: blood, either unsorted or a sorted T cell fraction (not recorded which). These receptors were obtained from a female donor with ankylosing spondylitis or in good health (not recorded which). CDR3s include the opening cysteine and the closing phenylalanine or tryptophan. D genes are given only for firm matches. Expanded clones are given a class, and other clones once, few, many or no size at all.

size,J,V,D,CDR3,DNA
many,TRBJ1-5,TRBV5-1,-,CASSLEANQPQHF,TGCGCCAGCAGCCTGGAGGCGAATCAGCCCCAGCATTTT
many,TRBJ2-1,TRBV10-3,-,CAISEGGRHYNEQFF,TGTGCCATCAGTGAGGGGGGACGGCACTACAATGAGCAGTTCTTC
many,TRBJ2-5,TRBV11-2,-,CASSREYRIPETQYF,TGTGCCAGCAGCCGTGAATACAGGATCCCAGAGACCCAGTACTTC
-,TRBJ2-7,TRBV4-3,TRBD2,CASSQDKSASGLSYEQYF,TGCGCCAGCAGCCAAGACAAATCTGCTAGCGGGCTCTCCTACGAGCAGTACTTC
few,TRBJ2-2,TRBV7-8,-,CASTVRERANTGELFF,TGTGCCAGCACCGTTAGAGAGCGGGCTAACACCGGGGAGCTGTTTTTT
-,TRBJ2-7,TRBV7-4,-,CASSEGTRDGTGWF,TGTGCCAGCTCTGAAGGGACGAGGGATGGAACAGGGTGGTTC
many,TRBJ2-1,TRBV20-1,-,CSARIWGARVLFF,TGCAGTGCTAGGATATGGGGGGCCAGGGTGCTGTTCTTC
-,TRBJ1-6,TRBV12-3/TRBV12-4,-,CASSLRGTLGSPLHF,TGTGCCAGCAGTTTACGGGGGACCCTTGGTTCACCCCTCCACTTT
-,TRBJ1-6,TRBV7-2,TRBD1,CASSQQGACSPLHF,TGCGCCAGCAGCCAACAGGGGGCGTGTTCACCCCTCCACTTT
few,TRBJ1-5,TRBV7-2,-,CASSLGTGMANQPQHF,TGTGCCAGCAGCTTAGGAACAGGGATGGCCAATCAGCCCCAGCATTTT
many,TRBJ1-5,TRBV20-1,TRBD1,CSARSRDRINQPQHF,TGCAGTGCTAGGTCCCGGGACAGAATTAATCAGCCCCAGCATTTT
many,TRBJ2-3,TRBV28,TRBD2,CASSLLAGAPDTQYF,TGTGCCAGCAGTTTGTTGGCGGGAGCACCAGATACGCAGTATTTT
-,TRBJ1-3,TRBV2,TRBD1,CASSGTVSGNTIYF,TGTGCCAGCAGCGGGACAGTCTCTGGAAACACCATATATTTT
many,TRBJ2-1,TRBV5-1,-,CASSLERGPYNEQFF,TGCGCCAGCAGCTTGGAAAGGGGACCCTATAATGAGCAGTTCTTC
many,TRBJ1-2,TRBV5-8,-,CASSPKPGARVGGYTF,TGTGCCAGCAGCCCAAAGCCCGGAGCCAGGGTGGGGGGCTACACCTTC
many,TRBJ1-2,TRBV20-1,-,CSARLELTANYGYTF,TGCAGTGCTAGGTTGGAGCTGACAGCTAACTATGGCTACACCTTC
few,TRBJ2-1,TRBV20-1,TRBD2,CSAPGPGLAGSYNEQFF,TGCAGTGCCCCTGGCCCAGGGCTAGCGGGGTCGTACAATGAGCAGTTCTTC
many,TRBJ2-7,TRBV10-3,TRBD1,CAISWDRGAYEQYF,TGTGCCATCAGTTGGGACAGGGGGGCCTACGAGCAGTACTTC
many,TRBJ2-1,TRBV11-2,TRBD2,CASSLGRLASDNEQFF,TGTGCCAGCAGCTTGGGGCGACTAGCGTCCGACAATGAGCAGTTCTTC
many,TRBJ1-5,TRBV20-1,-,CSAKAPNQPQHF,TGCAGTGCTAAAGCCCCCAATCAGCCCCAGCATTTT
few,TRBJ1-1,TRBV9,-,CASSVEAAGANTEAFF,TGTGCCAGCAGCGTAGAGGCAGCGGGCGCCAACACTGAAGCTTTCTTT
-,TRBJ2-5,TRBV20-1,TRBD2,CSVARGEKTQYF,TGCAGTGTCGCGCGGGGGGAAAAGACCCAGTACTTC
many,TRBJ1-5,TRBV4-1,-,CASSQGGNLKPQHF,TGCGCCAGCAGCCAAGGGGGCAATCTTAAACCCCAGCATTTT